This T cell receptor beta chain was profiled in a study of PD-1 blockade in classical Hodgkin lymphoma. TCRdb's copy holds only in-frame clones and misses some; the assay was immunoSEQ multiplex PCR. The sample yields tens of thousands of clones, 81% seen once. Each patient's relapse followed autologous stem cell transplantation, and brentuximab vedotin exposure varied. The receptor's source is a human donor with classical Hodgkin lymphoma. The source was peripheral blood mononuclear cells (PBMCs), collected at baseline.

The CDR3 region is CASSYSIAGGTDTQYF. The CDR3 coding sequence is TGTGCCAGCAGTTACTCGATTGCGGGGGGCACAGATACGCAGTATTTT. The chain combines TRBV6-5 with TRBJ2-3; 7 nucleotides agree with TRBD2. Germline V gene sequence: CDR1 MNHEY, CDR2 SVGAGI. The CDR3 covers 16 residues. V lost 0 bases and J lost 1; bases outside the gene matches: 4.